The 11 T cell receptor beta chains below all came from one sample that was sequenced in a study of OX40 agonist ivuxolimab in advanced cancers. Using immunoSEQ multiplex PCR, the repertoire was profiled, and TCRdb retains in-frame clones only, with some absent. In the table there are 100,000 or so clones, approximately 89% of which are singletons. Sequenced material: CD4+ or CD8+ T cells sorted from blood, taken in a trial of the OX40 agonist ivuxolimab. The source of these receptors is an adult with an advanced solid tumor such as melanoma, head and neck, liver or kidney cancer.

The chain combines TRBV30 with TRBJ1-3, with a weak D call TRBD1 (6 bases). Trimming took 0 bases from V and 0 from J, leaving 15 bases between them. The CDR3 length is 17 residues. Germline assignment: CDR1 GTSNPN and CDR2 SVGIG (reference sequence). The DNA of the CDR3 is TGTGCCTGGAGTGTACAGGGAACAGCTGACTCTGGAAACACCATATATTTT. This encodes CAWSVQGTADSGNTIYF.

The CDR3 DNA reads TGTGCCAGCAGTTGGAATAGCGGGGGGAGCTCCTACAATGAGCAGTTCTTC. Its translation is CASSWNSGGSSYNEQFF. J is TRBJ2-1 and V is TRBV27; 10 bases are shared with TRBD2. V lost 4 bases to trimming and J lost 0 bases; unmatched junction nucleotides: 6. The V gene's germline CDR1 is MNHEY and CDR2 SMNVEV (reference sequence). This CDR3 contains 17 residues.

This chain joins TRBV6-1 and TRBJ2-3; D remains unclear. The CDR3 sequence is 15 residues long. V lost 6 bases to trimming and J lost 0 bases, with 13 bases between them. Per the germline V gene, CDR1 is MNHNS and CDR2 is SASEGT. DNA for the CDR3: TGTGCCAGCAGCCGCGTCGTACCTAGCACAGATACGCAGTATTTT. It encodes CASSRVVPSTDTQYF.

CDR3 in amino acids: CASSGGLWRDDYEQYF. The CDR3 nucleotides read TGTGCCAGCAGCGGGGGCCTCTGGCGGGATGACTACGAGCAGTACTTC. The gene calls are TRBV7-8 and TRBJ2-7; D possibly matches TRBD1 or TRBD2 (6 bases each). This CDR3 contains 16 residues. Germline CDR1 SGHVS, CDR2 FQNEAQ. The germline V and J ends were trimmed by 5 bases and 3 bases, with 20 bases remaining between them.

This clone was picked up a small number of times. The CDR3: CAWSNERTGGNEQYF. In nucleotides, the CDR3 is TGTGCCTGGAGTAACGAGCGGACAGGGGGCAACGAGCAGTACTTC. The chain couples TRBV30 to TRBJ2-7; 11 bases are a match to TRBD1. The CDR3 sequence is 15 residues long. V shed 2 bases, J shed 5 bases, and the junction held 8 bases outside the gene matches. The germline gives CDR1 GTSNPN, CDR2 SVGIG (reference sequence).

The chain has TRBV28 and TRBJ1-2, with 9 positions matching TRBD1. CDR1 is MDHEN, CDR2 SYDVKM, per germline. The CDR3 consists of 13 residues. V lost 3 bases, J lost 9 bases, and 5 bases stayed unmatched. The CDR3 nucleotides read TGTGCCAGCAGTTTCTCGGACAGGGGTAGCTACACCTTC. This translates into CASSFSDRGSYTF.

This clone turned up a few times. The chain links TRBV30 to TRBJ1-1, with D tentatively TRBD1 (6 bases). The V gene's germline CDR1 is GTSNPN and CDR2 SVGIG (reference sequence). This CDR3 is 16 amino acids long. The germline V and J ends were trimmed by 2 bases and 0 bases, with 16 bases remaining between them. The CDR3 bases are TGTGCCTGGAGTACATGGGGGGGCCCGATGAACACTGAAGCTTTCTTT. Its translation: CAWSTWGGPMNTEAFF.

This chain connects TRBV6-5 to TRBJ1-2; D is unresolved. Germline V gives CDR1 MNHEY, CDR2 SVGAGI. Trimming left V 8 bases short and J 1 base short, with 8 bases between. CDR3 length: 12 residues. DNA for the CDR3: TGTGCCAGCGTTTCGGGTAACTATGGCTACACCTTC. It codes for CASVSGNYGYTF.

This clone occurred once. The V gene is TRBV28, the J gene TRBJ2-7; 11 positions match TRBD1. V dropped 6 bases and J dropped 5; count of bases not matched to a gene: 6. The CDR3 has 14 residues. CDR1 is MDHEN, CDR2 SYDVKM, per germline. The CDR3 spells CASSPGQGDDEQYF. The CDR3 DNA reads TGTGCCAGCAGCCCGGGACAGGGGGACGACGAGCAGTACTTC.

This clone appeared once. This chain links TRBV5-1 with TRBJ1-5; D is uncertain. Trimming took off 0 bases at V and 1 base at J, with 8 bases between the two ends. CDR1 is SGHRS, CDR2 YFSETQ, per germline. The CDR3 covers 15 residues. CDR3 DNA: TGCGCCAGCAGCTTGGGGCCCCTAAGCAATCAGCCCCAGCATTTT. This encodes CASSLGPLSNQPQHF.

V and J are TRBV25-1 and TRBJ1-3; D not certain. Deletions cut 2 bases from V and 4 bases from J, with 9 bases between. CDR1 and CDR2 (germline): MGHDK, SYGVNS. This CDR3 is 14 amino acids long. As DNA, the CDR3 is TGTGCCAGCAGTGAACCCCGTACGGGAAACACCATATATTTT. This sequence encodes CASSEPRTGNTIYF.